This TCR beta chain was retrieved from a study of cytomegalovirus exposure and HLA in healthy donors. Study-level findings and limits: Highly shared sequence variants in one cluster were likely a sequencing artifact. Rare TCR sequences dominated, though some public TCRs recurred in many donors. In an earlier analysis, productive rearrangement rates for most beta V segments clustered near 87% or 30%.

The donors were healthy bone marrow donors. The PCR ran on 60 Vbeta and 13 Jbeta primers. The protocol was immunoSEQ multiplex PCR, while the TCRdb copy is restricted to in-frame clones and leaves out a portion. This repertoire shows fewer than 150,000 clones, more than 75% found once; its top ten account for approximately 4%. With respect to this clone: Its antigen is not identified.

The source material was PBMCs. This receptor was obtained from a man aged 18 to 30 in good health and CMV-seronegative.

This CDR3 reads CASSGAANQPQHF. CDR3 sequence (DNA): TGTGCCAGCTCTGGGGCAGCCAATCAGCCCCAGCATTTT. This chain joins TRBV6-1 and TRBJ1-5; TRBD1 might be the D (5 bases). From germline, CDR1 is MNHNS and CDR2 SASEGT. This CDR3 region has 13 residues. Trimming removed 8 bases at V and 3 bases at J, with 11 bases between.